This T cell receptor beta chain comes out of a study of shared clonotypes between healthy human individuals. Background on the study: Three plates each covered CD4 naive and memory; CD8 naive two, CD8 memory one.

Assay: immunoSEQ multiplex PCR; the TCRdb copy retains only in-frame clones and omits some. The sample lists a few million clones; approximately 94% were seen once. The germline CDR1 and CDR2 sequences are LNHNV and YYDKDF (reference sequence). The CDR3 has 15 amino acids. V was cut by 0 bases and J by 2 bases, with 10 bases left in between. Donors, healthy HIV-negative adults, lacked recent acute infections or vaccinations. Sequenced: naive CD4+ T cells sorted from blood. Subset in this sample: CD45RA+ positively selected. This TCR came from a man aged 18-30 years in good health. The chain is built from TRBV15 and TRBJ1-2; no clear D. CDR3 residues: CATSRDLAGNYGYTF. The CDR3 bases are TGTGCCACCAGCAGAGATTTGGCGGGGAACTATGGCTACACCTTC.